The clone carrying this T cell receptor beta chain was recorded many times. Its antigen is as yet unknown. This sample was taken from a study of T cell repertoires in cytomegalovirus infection. TCRdb analysed the reads with MiXCR anew, one entry per CDR3 protein. This repertoire shows some 590,000 distinct CDR3 sequences, about 40% found once; its top ten account for 48%. This CDR3 spans 16 amino acids. In germline, CDR1 is SGHVS, CDR2 FNYEAQ. The V segment lost 3 bases and the J segment 1 base; nucleotides outside the gene matches: 6. This TCR was recovered from a human donor in good health (CMV status not recorded). Some clones in this sample may be carry-over from other donors' samples. V is TRBV7-6 and J is TRBJ1-1; 9 bases are shared with TRBD1. The input for sequencing was cultured PBMCs, taken from culture after CMV antigen stimulation. CDR3 in DNA: TGTGCCAGCAGCTTGGGGACAGGGAGGTGGAACACTGAAGCTTTCTTT. It yields the protein CASSLGTGRWNTEAFF. Combining the CDR3 with reference TRBV7-6 and TRBJ1-1 gives the whole variable domain GAGVSQSPRYKVTKRGQDVALRCDPISGHVSLYWYRQALGQGPEFLTYFNYEAQQDKSGLPNDRFSAERPEGSISTLTIQRTEQRDSAMYRCASSLGTGRWNTEAFFGQGTRLTVV.